This T cell receptor beta chain is from a study of T cells in Graves' hyperthyroidism and ophthalmopathy (dated by TCRdb to the late 2010s). Regarding the complete study: Peripheral blood samples were taken at the time of initial diagnosis, prior to any treatment. To identify TCR V-J signatures that set the groups apart, the researchers used a discovery cohort of 90 to 100 patients, made up of roughly 45 with Graves' ophthalmopathy and some 60 with stable Graves' hyperthyroidism. Prospective prediction of ophthalmopathy was tested in an independent validation cohort of fewer than 20 hyperthyroidism patients and some 17 patients who later progressed to ophthalmopathy. The 75 to 100 discovery patients were randomly divided into training and test sets at a 7:3 ratio. In several Graves' hyperthyroidism patients, the study also compared T-cell repertoires from thyroid tissue with T-cell repertoires from blood. Once sampling was done, hyperthyroidism patients were given methimazole at a starting dose of 30 mg daily, whereas ophthalmopathy patients were given high-dose intravenous methylprednisolone. TCR Vbeta CDR3 sequencing of 120 to 150 peripheral blood samples (more than 40 ophthalmopathy, around 80 hyperthyroidism and around 17 progressor patients) is reported in the paper. What the authors observed across the whole study: In validation, the model predicted progression to ophthalmopathy a median of approximately 6.6 months before onset, with 70% to 71% sensitivity and more than 72% specificity. In cross-validation, a model built on a 13 V-J signature told ophthalmopathy apart from stable hyperthyroidism with roughly 87% sensitivity and about 81% specificity, and in testing the same model reached 80%/75%. Blood samples also contained most of the expanded thyroid clonotypes (frequency above 0.001), which suggests that blood repertoires may reflect thyroid immune responses. Sample size was not statistically predetermined, and blinding of investigators to group allocation was not performed.

The TCR beta CDR3 regions were amplified from RNA transcripts. A first-round RT-PCR of the TCR CDR3 used the HTBI primer set with the Qiagen OneStep RT-PCR kit. Libraries were constructed in a second round of multiplex PCR, after which size selection and purification were carried out. Sequencing of the libraries was done on an Illumina HiSeq2000 using paired-end 100 bp reads. Per the authors' processing: SOAPnuke was used to process the raw data, with reads discarded if the reads contained adapters or uncalled bases, had a mean Phred below 15, or lacked an exact constant-primer or identifier match. COPE v1.2.5 was used to merge high-quality paired reads, and clonotypes were defined as unique nucleotide sequences. MiTCR v1.1 was used to align clonotypes to the IMGT TRBV, TRBD and TRBJ reference segments. Only V-J combinations with frequency above 0.0001, covering about 99% of repertoires, were analysed. The TCS score was defined as F50 (clonal expansion) divided by E x V (chaos), with BLOSUM62-based TCRdist calculated between CDR3 peptides within each V-J. Welch's t-statistics and random forest reduced fewer than 550 V-J features to 13, which were used in a naive Bayes classifier (R e1071). TCRdb itself trimmed the public reads at Q25 with fastp, ran MiXCR and retained productive beta chains. Every distinct CDR3 protein forms one entry, paired with its most common genes and DNA. The V and J calls come from TCRdb's annotation, not from the publication. In all, the sample holds 690,000 or so distinct CDR3 sequences, and 15% to 20% of those were seen once. 15% to 20% of the sample goes to the ten largest clones.

Hyperthyroidism patients were newly diagnosed, with disease duration under 2 months, and aged 18 to 65 years. Any patient with an uncontrolled infection, another autoimmune disease, pregnancy or lactation was excluded. Diagnoses relied on clinical symptoms, serum thyroxine and TRAb, thyroid ultrasound and orbital computed tomography. Blood from progressor patients was collected at the time of first diagnosis with hyperthyroidism, before any ophthalmopathy symptoms had appeared. PBMCs were isolated from 10 ml of fresh peripheral blood by Ficoll-Paque density gradient centrifugation. Patients classed as progressors first received a Graves' hyperthyroidism diagnosis and then went on to develop ophthalmopathy during follow-up. Total RNA was extracted using Trizol reagent, and RNA quality was assessed on an Agilent 2100 Bioanalyzer. This clonotype was seen ten or more times. The specificity of this receptor is unknown. One end of the junction fails to match germline, which may point to a read error.

Counted from cysteine to phenylalanine, this CDR3 has 13 amino acids. Only the CDR3 DNA stays, 39 bases, in frame from base 1. Sequences SSHAT (CDR1) and FNYEAQ (CDR2) are obtained from the germline V gene (reference sequence). The V and J genes are TRBV7-7 and TRBJ2-5; the D gene is unclear. This receptor was identified in a woman aged 45 to 65 with Graves' hyperthyroidism that later progressed to Graves' ophthalmopathy. The specimen sequenced was blood. The DNA sequence reads TGTGCTAGCAGCTTAGGGCACAGAGAGACCCAGTACTTC. Its translation is CASSLGHRETQYF.